Following are 27 T cell receptor beta chains from one sample sequenced in a study of T-cell memory formation after mild COVID-19. MiXCR, run by TCRdb on the 5' RACE reads, gives a single entry per CDR3 protein. The sample contains around 250,000 distinct CDR3 sequences, 15% of which appear only once. Sample: PBMCs or a T cell subset sorted from them (not recorded which). These receptors all stem from an adult woman who had mild COVID-19 (a few samples of this study predate the infection). Cell type and time point are not known.

The V call is TRBV20-1, the J call TRBJ2-5; the D is unclear. The length of the CDR3 is 11 residues. Germline-derived CDR1 and CDR2 are DFQATT and SNEGSKA (reference sequence). V gave up 3 bases and J gave up 5 bases, with 7 bases separating them. The CDR3 nucleotides read TGCAGTGCTAGTCTCCCGGAGACCCAGTACTTC. As protein: CSASLPETQYF.

The chain uses TRBV5-1 and TRBJ1-2; 11 bases line up with TRBD1. This CDR3 is 13 amino acids long. The trim removed 7 bases at V and 5 bases at J, leaving 4 bases unmatched. Germline assignment: CDR1 SGHRS and CDR2 YFSETQ. This CDR3 reads CASQGQGEYGYTF. The CDR3 DNA sequence: TGCGCCAGCCAGGGACAGGGGGAGTATGGCTACACCTTC. Drawing the rest from reference TRBV5-1 and TRBJ1-2, the complete variable domain is KAGVTQTPRYLIKTRGQQVTLSCSPISGHRSVSWYQQTPGQGLQFLFEYFSETQRNKGNFPGRFSGRQFSNSRSEMNVSTLELGDSALYLCASQGQGEYGYTFGSGTRLTVV.

V is TRBV18 and J is TRBJ2-7, with TRBD2 identical over 9 bases. This CDR3 is 15 amino acids long. CDR1 is KGHSH and CDR2 is LQKENI in the germline V gene. Losses at the gene ends were 3 bases for V and 5 bases for J; bases not matched to a gene: 8. The CDR3 nucleotides are TGTGCCAGCTCACCCCCAGCGGGGGGCCACAACGAGCAGTACTTC. The encoded protein is CASSPPAGGHNEQYF.

This clonotype was detected only a few times. This sequence joins TRBV7-9 and TRBJ2-1; possibly TRBD2 for D (6 bases). V was cut by 1 base and J by 15 bases, with 16 bases left in between. CDR3 length equals 13 residues. Germline V lookup: CDR1 SEHNR, CDR2 FQNEAQ (reference sequence). CDR3 in amino acids: CASSLGGAIMTFF. DNA for the CDR3: TGTGCCAGCAGCTTAGGCGGGGCCATTATGACGTTCTTC.

In this sample, this clonotype turned up a few times. V usage is TRBV12-3 or TRBV12-4 and J usage is TRBJ1-2; 7 nucleotides line up with TRBD1. The CDR3 totals 13 residues. V lost 5 bases to trimming and J lost 3 bases; unmatched junction nucleotides: 3. CDR3 DNA: TGTGCCAGCAGTACGGGACAGTACTATGGCTACACCTTC. Protein sequence: CASSTGQYYGYTF.

The chain couples TRBV2 to TRBJ2-7; D tentatively reads TRBD1 or TRBD2 (6 bases each). The CDR3 consists of 15 residues. CDR1 and CDR2 from the germline V gene are SNHLY and FYNNEI. Trimming cost V 1 base and J 3 bases, with 13 bases left between them. This CDR3 reads CASSEGGGGNYEQYF. The CDR3, as DNA: TGTGCCAGCAGTGAAGGCGGAGGGGGAAACTACGAGCAGTACTTC.

V is TRBV6-1 and J is TRBJ2-5; D gene unclear. V lost 0 bases and J lost 1, with 9 bases in between. Germline lookup yields CDR1 MNHNS and CDR2 SASEGT. The CDR3 extends over 15 amino acids. CDR3 in DNA: TGTGCCAGCAGTGAAGCCTGGCCTAGCCAAGAGACCCAGTACTTC. This translates into CASSEAWPSQETQYF.

This chain links TRBV6-5 with TRBJ2-4, with TRBD1 matching over 8 bases. V trimming: 5 bases; J trimming: 3 bases; junction bases outside the gene matches: 12. Germline assignment: CDR1 MNHEY and CDR2 SVGAGI. CDR3 length equals 17 residues. The CDR3 sequence is CASSSQGAGTVKNIQYF. The CDR3 DNA follows: TGTGCCAGCAGTAGCCAGGGGGCAGGGACGGTCAAAAACATTCAGTACTTC.

This clonotype was seen ten or more times. The V call is TRBV7-6, the J call TRBJ2-2, with D unresolved. The germline gives CDR1 SGHVS, CDR2 FNYEAQ. The V gene lost 1 base and the J gene lost 7 bases, with 10 bases spanning the gap. CDR3 length: 14 residues. The CDR3 spells CASSLDGSGGELFF. CDR3 nucleotide sequence: TGTGCCAGCAGCTTAGATGGAAGTGGCGGGGAGCTGTTTTTT.

J is TRBJ2-3 and V is TRBV9, with D possibly being TRBD2 (6 bases). V lost 3 bases and J lost 1, with 12 bases in between. CDR1 is SGDLS, CDR2 YYNGEE, per germline. This CDR3 has 15 amino acids. The DNA of the CDR3 is TGTGCCAGCAGCGCGGGAACGGGGGGCACAGATACGCAGTATTTT. It yields the protein CASSAGTGGTDTQYF.

This chain links TRBV5-1 with TRBJ2-1, with TRBD1 matching 9 bases. CDR3 size: 14 residues. The germline V gene encodes CDR1 SGHRS and CDR2 YFSETQ. Unmatched junction bases numbered 7, after V lost 5 bases and J lost 7 bases. The CDR3 nucleotides read TGCGCCAGCAGGACGACAGGGGGAACGAATGAGCAGTTCTTC. It specifies CASRTTGGTNEQFF.

The chain uses TRBV6-1 and TRBJ2-2, with 9 bases matching TRBD1. CDR1 is MNHNS and CDR2 is SASEGT in the germline V gene. The CDR3 has 17 amino acids. The V gene end was trimmed by 5 bases and the J gene end by 5 bases; junction bases not matched to a gene: 12. The CDR3 DNA follows: TGTGCCAGCAGTCCTCTTCCTGTGGGGACAGGGACCGGGGAGCTGTTTTTT. Protein: CASSPLPVGTGTGELFF.

V gene TRBV9 combines with J gene TRBJ2-1, with 8 bases fitting TRBD1. The trim removed 0 bases at V and 4 bases at J, leaving 6 bases unmatched. Germline lookup yields CDR1 SGDLS and CDR2 YYNGEE. The CDR3 loop spans 16 amino acids. The CDR3 bases are TGTGCCAGCAGCGTAGCTGGAGACAGGGGTTACAATGAGCAGTTCTTC. This codes for CASSVAGDRGYNEQFF.

This clonotype has more than one count but fewer than ten. The chain links TRBV7-9 to TRBJ2-2; D is ambiguous. V was cut by 0 bases and J by 8 bases, with 7 bases left in between. From germline, CDR1 is SEHNR and CDR2 FQNEAQ (reference sequence). CDR3 length: 13 amino acids. DNA of the CDR3: TGTGCCAGCAGCTTAGCGCCCAGGGGGGAGCTGTTTTTT. It translates to CASSLAPRGELFF.

The chain carries TRBV5-1 and TRBJ1-4, with D uncertain. The ends were cut back, 4 bases at V and 6 bases at J, with 13 bases in the middle. This CDR3 contains 14 residues. Germline loops: CDR1 SGHRS, CDR2 YFSETQ. CDR3 residues: CASSAIGVDEKLFF. The CDR3 bases are TGCGCCAGCAGCGCCATAGGCGTGGATGAAAAACTGTTTTTT. The variable domain in full, completed from reference TRBV5-1 and TRBJ1-4, reads KAGVTQTPRYLIKTRGQQVTLSCSPISGHRSVSWYQQTPGQGLQFLFEYFSETQRNKGNFPGRFSGRQFSNSRSEMNVSTLELGDSALYLCASSAIGVDEKLFFGSGTQLSVL.

J is TRBJ1-1 and V is TRBV11-3; TRBD1 might be the D (5 bases). The germline V and J ends were trimmed by 6 bases and 0 bases, with 17 bases remaining between them. CDR1 and CDR2 from the germline V gene are SGHNT and YENEEA. The CDR3 is made up of 16 amino acids. DNA of the CDR3: TGTGCCAGCAGTCCCCCCCGGGGCTTGGTGAACACTGAAGCTTTCTTT. Residues: CASSPPRGLVNTEAFF.

This clonotype was observed a handful of times. This rearrangement joins TRBV12-3 or TRBV12-4 to TRBJ1-3; D is perhaps TRBD1 (5 bases). This CDR3 is built from 15 residues. The V end was cut by 2 bases, the J end by 2 bases, with 10 bases between. CDR3 DNA: TGTGCCAGCAGTTTATTCATAGGGGCTGGAAACACCATATATTTT. Its protein is CASSLFIGAGNTIYF.

The rearrangement joins TRBV5-6 to TRBJ2-7, with 7 bases that match TRBD1. The J segment lost 5 bases and the V segment lost 3 bases, leaving 5 bases of the junction unmatched. CDR1 is SGHDT, CDR2 YYEEEE, per germline. The CDR3 runs 13 residues. The DNA of the CDR3 is TGTGCCAGCAGCTCGAACAGGGGCCACGAGCAGTACTTC. Amino acid sequence: CASSSNRGHEQYF.

Written as DNA, the CDR3 is TGTGCCAGCAGCCTGACAGGGCTGAACACTGAAGCTTTCTTT. It specifies CASSLTGLNTEAFF. The V call is TRBV7-9, the J call TRBJ1-1; 7 positions match TRBD1. The CDR3 is 14 amino acids. The V segment lost 5 bases and the J segment 0 bases; nucleotides outside the gene matches: 3. CDR1 is SEHNR, CDR2 FQNEAQ, per germline (reference sequence).

The rearrangement uses TRBV6-5 and TRBJ2-1; possibly TRBD1 or TRBD2 for D (5 bases each). CDR1 and CDR2 (germline): MNHEY, SVGAGI. Trimming removed 11 bases from V and 6 bases from J, with 14 bases in between. CDR3 length: 12 residues. The CDR3 sequence is CAGGNSLNEQFF. The CDR3 DNA reads as TGTGCCGGGGGAAACAGTCTCAATGAGCAGTTCTTC.

This clonotype was detected a few times. J is TRBJ2-3 and V is TRBV9; the match to TRBD2 covers 7 bases. CDR1 and CDR2 (germline): SGDLS, YYNGEE. V was pared by 4 bases and J by 2 bases, with 4 bases of the junction left unmatched. This CDR3 region has 14 residues. CDR3 region: CASSWSGNTDTQYF. The CDR3 bases are TGTGCCAGCAGCTGGAGCGGGAACACAGATACGCAGTATTTT.

This clonotype was seen ten or more times. The chain employs TRBV29-1 and TRBJ1-4, with TRBD1 identical over 10 bases. The CDR3 runs 12 residues. Trimming took 7 bases from V and 8 from J; bases not matched to a gene: 4. Germline CDR1 is SQVTM and CDR2 is ANQGSEA. This CDR3 reads CSAGQGREKLFF. CDR3 DNA: TGCAGCGCGGGACAGGGGCGGGAAAAACTGTTTTTT.

This clonotype appeared a few times. One junction end disagrees with the germline gene, perhaps due to a read error. The rearrangement joins TRBV15 to TRBJ2-1, with D perhaps being TRBD1 or TRBD2 (6 bases each). This CDR3 has 17 residues. CDR1 and CDR2 from the germline V gene are LNHNV and YYDKDF (reference sequence). CDR3 amino acids: CATSRDTSLAGHNEQFF. CDR3 nucleotide sequence: TGTGCCACCAGCAGAGATACAAGCTTGGCGGGACACAACGAGCAGTTCTTC.

This clonotype was found many times. CDR3 sequence (DNA): TGCAGTGCTCGAACCGGGGGGCGGAGCACCGGGGAGCTGTTTTTT. This gives the protein CSARTGGRSTGELFF. The V call is TRBV20-1, the J call TRBJ2-2, with a tentative D call TRBD2 (7 bases). CDR1 and CDR2 (germline): DFQATT, SNEGSKA (reference sequence). V lost 5 bases, J lost 4 bases, and 17 bases lay in between. CDR3 size: 15 residues.

This clonotype was detected a few times. V is TRBV7-3 and J is TRBJ1-3, with D possibly being TRBD1 (6 bases). Germline CDR1 and CDR2: SGHTA and FQGTGA. The V end lost 0 bases, the J end lost 1 base, and 10 bases lay between the germline ends. The CDR3 totals 16 residues. This CDR3 reads CASSLTGGASGNTIYF. In DNA form, the CDR3 reads TGTGCCAGCAGCTTAACCGGGGGGGCTTCTGGAAACACCATATATTTT. The variable domain in full, with the rest retrieved from reference TRBV7-3 and TRBJ1-3, is GAGVSQTPSNKVTEKGKYVELRCDPISGHTALYWYRQSLGQGPEFLIYFQGTGAADDSGLPNDRFFAVRPEGSVSTLKIQRTERGDSAVYLCASSLTGGASGNTIYFGEGSWLTVV.

This clonotype was observed a handful of times. The V call is TRBV7-2, the J call TRBJ2-5; a possible D gene is TRBD1 (6 bases). Trimming removed 4 bases at V and 6 bases at J, with 18 bases between. The CDR3 contains 15 residues. Germline loops: CDR1 SGHTA, CDR2 FQGNSA. In nucleotides, the CDR3 is TGTGCCAGCAGCTCGCAGGGGATTGGGGGAAAGACCCAGTACTTC. Residues: CASSSQGIGGKTQYF.

The chain recombines TRBV4-1 with TRBJ1-1, with 10 bases lining up with TRBD1. The CDR3 has 16 residues. After removal of 4 bases from V and 3 bases from J, the junction contained 8 bases not matched to a gene. Per germline, CDR1 MGHRA and CDR2 YSYEKL. The CDR3 reads CASSPDRGRKDTEAFF. The DNA of the CDR3 is TGCGCCAGCAGCCCCGACAGGGGGCGCAAGGACACTGAAGCTTTCTTT.